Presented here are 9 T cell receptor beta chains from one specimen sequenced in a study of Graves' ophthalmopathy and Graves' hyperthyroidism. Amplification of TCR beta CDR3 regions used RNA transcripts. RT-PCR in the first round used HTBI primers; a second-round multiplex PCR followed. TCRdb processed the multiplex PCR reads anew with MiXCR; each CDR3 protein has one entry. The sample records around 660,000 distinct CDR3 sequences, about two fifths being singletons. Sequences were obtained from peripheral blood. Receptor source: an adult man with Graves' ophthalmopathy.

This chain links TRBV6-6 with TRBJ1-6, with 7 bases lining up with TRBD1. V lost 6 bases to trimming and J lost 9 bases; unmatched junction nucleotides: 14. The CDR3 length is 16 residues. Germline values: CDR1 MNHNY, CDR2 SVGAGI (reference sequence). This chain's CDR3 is CASSRTGVLLPSPLHF. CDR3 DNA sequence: TGTGCCAGCAGCCGCACAGGGGTCCTCTTACCTTCACCCCTCCACTTT.

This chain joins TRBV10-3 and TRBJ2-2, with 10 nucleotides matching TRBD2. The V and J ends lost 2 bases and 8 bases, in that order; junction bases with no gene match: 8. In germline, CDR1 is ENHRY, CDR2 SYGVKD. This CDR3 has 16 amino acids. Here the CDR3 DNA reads TGTGCCATCAGTGAGGGGACTAGCGTCCTGTCGGGGGAGCTGTTTTTT. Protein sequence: CAISEGTSVLSGELFF.

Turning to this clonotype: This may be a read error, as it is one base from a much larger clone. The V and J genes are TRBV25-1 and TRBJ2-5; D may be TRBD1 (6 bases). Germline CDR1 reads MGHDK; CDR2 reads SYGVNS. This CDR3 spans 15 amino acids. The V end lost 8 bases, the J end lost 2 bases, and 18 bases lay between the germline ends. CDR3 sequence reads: CASGIQGSEQETQYF. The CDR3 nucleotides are TGTGCCAGCGGTATACAGGGTTCTGAACAAGAGACCCAGTACTTC. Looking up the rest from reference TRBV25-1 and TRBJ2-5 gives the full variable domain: EADIYQTPRYLVIGTGKKITLECSQTMGHDKMYWYQQDPGMELHLIHYSYGVNSTEKGDLSSESTVSRIRTEHFPLTLESARPSHTSQYLCASGIQGSEQETQYFGPGTRLLVL.

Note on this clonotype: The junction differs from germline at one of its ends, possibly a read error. Here the CDR3 reads CVTWTGKLFF. Here the CDR3 DNA reads TGTGTCACCTGGACAGGAAAACTGTTTTTC. V gene TRBV10-3 combines with J gene TRBJ1-4, with 7 bases identical to TRBD1. The CDR3 is 10 amino acids. Germline-derived CDR1 and CDR2 are ENHRY and SYGVKD.

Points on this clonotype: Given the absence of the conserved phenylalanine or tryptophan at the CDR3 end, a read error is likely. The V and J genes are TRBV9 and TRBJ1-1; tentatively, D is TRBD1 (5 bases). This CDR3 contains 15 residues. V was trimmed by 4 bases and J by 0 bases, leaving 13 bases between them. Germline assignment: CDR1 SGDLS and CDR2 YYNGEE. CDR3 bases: TGTGCCAGCAGCCCAACCGGGGGGATGAACACTGAAGCTTTCCTT. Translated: CASSPTGGMNTEAFL.

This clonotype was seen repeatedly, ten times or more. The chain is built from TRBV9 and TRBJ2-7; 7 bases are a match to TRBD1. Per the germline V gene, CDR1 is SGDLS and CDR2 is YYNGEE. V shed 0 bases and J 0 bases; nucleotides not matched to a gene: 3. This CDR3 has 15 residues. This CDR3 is CASSVGTGLSYEQYF. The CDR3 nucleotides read TGTGCCAGCAGCGTAGGGACAGGTCTCTCCTACGAGCAGTACTTC.

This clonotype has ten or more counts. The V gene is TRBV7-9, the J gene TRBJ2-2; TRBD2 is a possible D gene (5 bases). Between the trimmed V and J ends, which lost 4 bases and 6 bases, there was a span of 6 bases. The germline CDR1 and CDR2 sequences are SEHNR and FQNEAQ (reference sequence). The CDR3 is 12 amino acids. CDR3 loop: CASSSEAGELFF. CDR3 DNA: TGTGCCAGCAGCTCGGAGGCCGGGGAGCTGTTTTTT.

CDR3 bases: TGTGCCAGCAGCCAAAGGTCCTGGGGCACCGGGGAGCTGTTTTTT. Its protein product is CASSQRSWGTGELFF. The chain uses TRBV7-2 and TRBJ2-2; D gene unclear. Trimming removed 5 bases at V and 4 bases at J, with 14 bases between. Germline CDR1 SGHTA, CDR2 FQGNSA. The CDR3 length is 15 residues.

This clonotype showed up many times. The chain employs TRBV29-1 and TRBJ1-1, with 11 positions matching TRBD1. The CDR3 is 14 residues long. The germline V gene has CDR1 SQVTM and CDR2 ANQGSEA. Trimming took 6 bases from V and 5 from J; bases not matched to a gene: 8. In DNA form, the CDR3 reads TGCAGCGTGGGAGGACAGGGGGCGCTTACTGAAGCTTTCTTT. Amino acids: CSVGGQGALTEAFF.